The source of this T cell receptor beta chain is a study of blood T cell repertoires in COVID-19. CDR3 length: 15 amino acids. The ends lost 5 bases at V and 7 bases at J; junction bases unmatched: 9. Germline V gene data show CDR1 as SEHNR and CDR2 as FQNEAQ (reference sequence). How the authors handled the data: Estimation of nucleated cell counts relied on the amplification of reference gene primers. Produced via immunoSEQ multiplex PCR; TCRdb's table is partial and in-frame only. V, J and clone size are those of that table, while D and trimming were read from the DNA. The repertoire has fewer than 250,000 clones, around 90% of them found once; the top ten carry around 7%. A single count supports this clone.

V is TRBV7-9 and J is TRBJ1-3; 9 bases line up with TRBD1. The source of this sequence is a man aged 25 to 45 in a cohort exposed to, infected with or recovered from COVID-19 (not recorded which). The specimen sequenced was PBMCs or T cells enriched from blood (not recorded which). For the CDR3, the DNA is TGTGCCAGCAGCCCGGGACAGGGCGGGATGAACACCATATATTTT. Its translation: CASSPGQGGMNTIYF.